Shown below are 5 T cell receptor beta chains from a single sample sequenced in a study of T cells after yellow fever vaccination. TCRdb fed the 5' RACE reads into MiXCR, producing one record per CDR3 protein. The sample shows more than 350,000 distinct CDR3 sequences, 11% of them seen only once. Source: PBMCs, taken on the day of the first yellow fever vaccination. The receptor set was obtained from a man in his late teens or twenties who received the YFV17D yellow fever vaccine.

This clonotype was counted a few times. This chain joins TRBV5-1 and TRBJ2-1; D not resolved. The germline gives CDR1 SGHRS, CDR2 YFSETQ. The CDR3 length is 13 residues. Trimming removed 3 bases from V and 3 bases from J, with 7 bases in between. The CDR3 region is CASSSDGYNEQFF. For the CDR3, the DNA is TGCGCCAGCAGCTCCGACGGCTACAATGAGCAGTTCTTC.

This clonotype has a handful of counts. This chain joins TRBV11-2 and TRBJ1-5; D is uncertain. The CDR3 totals 13 residues. The V and J ends lost 5 bases and 4 bases respectively, with 9 bases between them. The germline gives CDR1 SGHAT, CDR2 FQNNGV. The CDR3 nucleotides are TGTGCCAGCAGCGCCACACGGAATCAGCCCCAGCATTTT. Translating it yields CASSATRNQPQHF.

This clonotype has just a few counts. This chain connects TRBV24-1 to TRBJ2-7; 7 bases line up with TRBD1. The CDR3 consists of 16 residues. The germline gives CDR1 KGHDR, CDR2 SFDVKD. Losses at the gene ends were 4 bases for V and 2 bases for J; bases not matched to a gene: 10. The CDR3 loop is CATSESPGQTPYEQYF. The CDR3 coding sequence is TGTGCCACCAGTGAGTCACCGGGACAGACCCCCTACGAGCAGTACTTC.

DNA for the CDR3: TGTGCCAGCAGCCTCTACTCAGGGGGGAAGTACGAGCAGTACTTC. Its translation is CASSLYSGGKYEQYF. The gene calls are TRBV11-1 and TRBJ2-7; maybe TRBD1 (7 bases). The germline V gene encodes CDR1 SGHAT and CDR2 FQDESV (reference sequence). The germline V and J ends were trimmed by 5 bases and 4 bases, with 18 bases remaining between them. CDR3 length: 15 amino acids. The full variable domain, in which reference TRBV11-1 and TRBJ2-7 provide the parts outside the CDR3, is EAEVAQSPRYKITEKSQAVAFWCDPISGHATLYWYRQILGQGPELLVQFQDESVVDDSQLPKDRFSAERLKGVDSTLKIQPAELGDSAMYLCASSLYSGGKYEQYFGPGTRLTVT.

A few counts support this clonotype. The J gene is TRBJ1-5, the V gene TRBV27; D is perhaps TRBD1 (6 bases). CDR3 length equals 14 residues. Trimming cost V 1 base and J 5 bases, with 9 bases left between them. The V gene's germline CDR1 is MNHEY and CDR2 SMNVEV (reference sequence). The CDR3 DNA follows: TGTGCCAGCAGTTTATTGGCAGGGGATCAGCCCCAGCATTTT. Translating it yields CASSLLAGDQPQHF.